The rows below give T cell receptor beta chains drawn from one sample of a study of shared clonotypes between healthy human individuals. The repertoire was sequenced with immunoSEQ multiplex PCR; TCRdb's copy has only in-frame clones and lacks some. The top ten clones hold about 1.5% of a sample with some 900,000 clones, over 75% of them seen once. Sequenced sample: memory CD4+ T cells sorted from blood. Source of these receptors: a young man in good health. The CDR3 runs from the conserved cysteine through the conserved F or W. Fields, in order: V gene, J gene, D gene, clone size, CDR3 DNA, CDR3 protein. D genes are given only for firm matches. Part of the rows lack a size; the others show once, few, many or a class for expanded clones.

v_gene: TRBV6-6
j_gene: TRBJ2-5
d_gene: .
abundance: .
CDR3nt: TGTGCCAGCAGTTTCAACCAAGAGGAGACCCAGTACTTC
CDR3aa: CASSFNQEETQYF

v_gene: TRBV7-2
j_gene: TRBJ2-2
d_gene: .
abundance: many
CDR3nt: TGTGCCAGCAGCTTAAGGCGAGCGAACACCGGGGAGCTGTTTTTT
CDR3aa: CASSLRRANTGELFF

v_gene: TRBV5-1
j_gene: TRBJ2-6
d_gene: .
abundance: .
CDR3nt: TGCGCCAGCAGCTTGGAGGAGGGCACCAACGTCCTGACTTTC
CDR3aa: CASSLEEGTNVLTF

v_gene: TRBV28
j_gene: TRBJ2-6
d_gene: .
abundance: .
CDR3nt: TGTGCCAGCAGTTTTGGCTCCTTCTCTGGGGCCAACGTCCTGACTTTC
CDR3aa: CASSFGSFSGANVLTF

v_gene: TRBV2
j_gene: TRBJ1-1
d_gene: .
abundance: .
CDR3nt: TGTGCCAGCAGTGCGACTGGGAACACTGAAGCTTTCTTT
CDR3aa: CASSATGNTEAFF

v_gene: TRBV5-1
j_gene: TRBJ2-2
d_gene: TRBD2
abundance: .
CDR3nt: TGCGCCAGCAGCTATACGGGACTAGCGGGGGCCGGGGAGCTGTTTTTT
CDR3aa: CASSYTGLAGAGELFF

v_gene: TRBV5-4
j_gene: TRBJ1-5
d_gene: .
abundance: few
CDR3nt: TGTGCCAGCAGCTTGGGCATAGGAGTCAATCAGCCCCAGCATTTT
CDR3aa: CASSLGIGVNQPQHF

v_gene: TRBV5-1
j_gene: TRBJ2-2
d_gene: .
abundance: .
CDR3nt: TGCGCCAGCAGCTGGGTCGGATCCGGGGAGCTGTTTTTT
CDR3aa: CASSWVGSGELFF

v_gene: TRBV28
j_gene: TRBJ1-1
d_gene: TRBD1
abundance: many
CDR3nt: TGTGCCACCGACCGAGGGGGCAGGGCCACTGAAGCTTTCTTT
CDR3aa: CATDRGGRATEAFF

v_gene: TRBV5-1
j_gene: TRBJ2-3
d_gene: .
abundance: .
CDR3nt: TGCGCCAGCAGCTTAGGACATAGCACAGATACGCAGTATTTT
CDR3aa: CASSLGHSTDTQYF

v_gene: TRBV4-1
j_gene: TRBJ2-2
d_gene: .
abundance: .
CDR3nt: TGCGCCAGCAGCTACGACACCGGGGAGCTGTTTTTT
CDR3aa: CASSYDTGELFF

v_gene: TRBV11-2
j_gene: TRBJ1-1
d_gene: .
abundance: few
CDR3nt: TGTGCCAGCAGCTTAGTTGTCGGCCAAGCTTTCTTT
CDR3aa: CASSLVVGQAFF

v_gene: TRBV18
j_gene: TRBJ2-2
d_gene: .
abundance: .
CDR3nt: TGTGCCAGCCCCCCTCCTTCGGGAACCGGGGAGCTGTTTTTT
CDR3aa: CASPPPSGTGELFF

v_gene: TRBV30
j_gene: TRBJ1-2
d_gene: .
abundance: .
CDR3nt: TGTGCCTGGAGCTACGGAGGGGACTATGGCTACACCTTC
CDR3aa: CAWSYGGDYGYTF

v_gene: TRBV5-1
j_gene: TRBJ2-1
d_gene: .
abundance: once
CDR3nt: TGCGCCAGCAGCTTGGATCAGGGAGAGCAGTTCTTC
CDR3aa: CASSLDQGEQFF

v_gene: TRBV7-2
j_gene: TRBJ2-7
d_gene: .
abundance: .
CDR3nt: TGTGCCAGCAGCTTCTCCGGGACCAACTCCTACGAGCAGTACTTC
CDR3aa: CASSFSGTNSYEQYF

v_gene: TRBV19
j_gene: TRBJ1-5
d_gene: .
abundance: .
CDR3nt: TGTGCCAGTAGTGGGGGAGCCGGGGGGCGCAATCAGCCCCAGCATTTT
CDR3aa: CASSGGAGGRNQPQHF

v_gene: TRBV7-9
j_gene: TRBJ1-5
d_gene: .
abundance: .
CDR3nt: TGTGCCAGCAGCTTAGAGGGTACCCAGCCCCAGCATTTT
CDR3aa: CASSLEGTQPQHF

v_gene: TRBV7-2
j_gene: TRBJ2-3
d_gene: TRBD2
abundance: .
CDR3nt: TGTGCCAGCAGCTTAGTCCCAGCGGGAGGTTGGGCTACGCAGTATTTT
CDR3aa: CASSLVPAGGWATQYF

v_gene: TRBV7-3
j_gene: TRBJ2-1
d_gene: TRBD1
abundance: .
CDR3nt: TGTGCCAGCAGCCCCGGGGCCAGGGGGCCGGGTGAGCAGTTCTTC
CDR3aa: CASSPGARGPGEQFF

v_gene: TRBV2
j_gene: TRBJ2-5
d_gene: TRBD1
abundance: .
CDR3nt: TGTGCCAGCAGCCTTGAAACAGGGGGGGAGACCCAGTACTTC
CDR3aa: CASSLETGGETQYF

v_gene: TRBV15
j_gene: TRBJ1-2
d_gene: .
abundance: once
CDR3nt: TGTGCCACCAGCAGAGACCGGGAACTACCCACCCGAGGGGAGCGGGTGGGCTACACCTTC
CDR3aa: CATSRDRELPTRGERVGYTF

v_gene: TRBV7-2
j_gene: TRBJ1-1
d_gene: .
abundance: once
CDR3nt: TGTGCCAGCAGCCCGAACACAGCAGTTAACACTGAAGCTTTCTTT
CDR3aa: CASSPNTAVNTEAFF

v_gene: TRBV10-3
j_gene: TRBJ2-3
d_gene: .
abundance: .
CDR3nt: TGTGCCATCAGTCTAGGGGTGGATAGCACAGATACGCAGTATTTT
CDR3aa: CAISLGVDSTDTQYF

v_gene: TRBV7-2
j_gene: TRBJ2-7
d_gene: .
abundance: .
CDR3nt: TGTGCCAGCAGCTTGATTGGCTACGAGCAGTACTTC
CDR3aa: CASSLIGYEQYF

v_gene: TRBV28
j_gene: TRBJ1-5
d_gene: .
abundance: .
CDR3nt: TGTGCCAGCAGTCCGTTGGACGGGAATAGCAATCAGCCCCAGCATTTT
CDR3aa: CASSPLDGNSNQPQHF

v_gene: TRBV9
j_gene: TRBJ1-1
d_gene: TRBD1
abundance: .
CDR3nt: TGTGCCAGCAGTTATACCCAGGGGGCGGGGACTGAAGCTTTCTTT
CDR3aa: CASSYTQGAGTEAFF

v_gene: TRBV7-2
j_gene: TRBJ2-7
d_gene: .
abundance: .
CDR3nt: TGTGCCAGCAGCTATCGGGGGTCCAACCTCTTCTACGAGCAGTACTTC
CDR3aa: CASSYRGSNLFYEQYF

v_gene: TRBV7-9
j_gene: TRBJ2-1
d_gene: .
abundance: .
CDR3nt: TGTGCCAGCAGCCGGGGAGCCGGGCCCTACAATGAGCAGTTCTTC
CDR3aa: CASSRGAGPYNEQFF

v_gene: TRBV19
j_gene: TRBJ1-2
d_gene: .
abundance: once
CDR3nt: TGTGCCAGTAGTACTCCATCTGGGGACTTGTTCTATGGCTACACCTTC
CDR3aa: CASSTPSGDLFYGYTF

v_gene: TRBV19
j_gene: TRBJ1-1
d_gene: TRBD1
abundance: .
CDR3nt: TGTGCCAGTAGTATAGATCGGGCGCAGGGGGACACTGAAGCTTTCTTT
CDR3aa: CASSIDRAQGDTEAFF

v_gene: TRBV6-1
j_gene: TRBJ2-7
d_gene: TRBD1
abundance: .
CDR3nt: TGTGCCAGCAGTGAAGGGTGGGACAGCAGCTTCGAGCAGTACTTC
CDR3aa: CASSEGWDSSFEQYF

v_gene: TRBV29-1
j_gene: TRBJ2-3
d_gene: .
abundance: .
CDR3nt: TGCAGCGACGTTGACCACACAGATACGCAGTATTTT
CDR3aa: CSDVDHTDTQYF

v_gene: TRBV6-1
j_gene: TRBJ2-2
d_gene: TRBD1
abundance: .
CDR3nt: TGTGCCAGCAGTGTTCACAGGGGCTCCGGGGAGCTGTTTTTT
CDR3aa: CASSVHRGSGELFF

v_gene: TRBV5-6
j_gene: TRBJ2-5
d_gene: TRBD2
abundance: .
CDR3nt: TGTGCCAGCAGCTTGTTTTGGCTAGCGGAAGAGACCCAGTACTTC
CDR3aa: CASSLFWLAEETQYF

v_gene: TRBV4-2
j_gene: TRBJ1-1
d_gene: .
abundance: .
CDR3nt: TGTGCCAGCAGTGGGGACGGGTTCCGGGCTTTCTTT
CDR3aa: CASSGDGFRAFF

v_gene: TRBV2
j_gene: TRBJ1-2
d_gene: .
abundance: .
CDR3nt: TGTGCCAGCAGTGGGGACCGAGCTAACTATGGCTACACCTTC
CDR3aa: CASSGDRANYGYTF

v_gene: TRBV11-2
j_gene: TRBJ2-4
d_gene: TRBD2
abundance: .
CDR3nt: TGTGCCAGCAGCAAGGGACTAGGAGGAAACATTCAGTACTTC
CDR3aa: CASSKGLGGNIQYF